The 16 T cell receptor beta chains given below trace back to one sample, sequenced in a study of shared clonotypes between healthy human individuals. It was CD45RO-negative cells, positively selected for CCR7, that made up naive CD8 cells, with terminally differentiated effector memory CD45RA+ cells excluded. Assay used: immunoSEQ multiplex PCR; TCRdb lists only in-frame clones, some missing. The sample yields about 2.1 million clones, about 93% seen once. Sample: naive CD8+ T cells from PBMCs. The receptors come from a man aged 18 to 30 in good health. Some clones in this sample may be carry-over from other donors' samples.

The chain joins TRBV28 to TRBJ2-7; D remains ambiguous. Germline CDR1 MDHEN, CDR2 SYDVKM. Trimming pared 2 bases from V and 2 bases from J, leaving 10 bases between. This CDR3 is built from 14 residues. The CDR3, as DNA: TGTGCCAGCAGTTTAAGTGCACCGGCCTACGAGCAGTACTTC. Translation gives CASSLSAPAYEQYF.

This clone appeared a single time. The rearrangement uses TRBV7-8 and TRBJ1-2; maybe TRBD1 (5 bases). Germline CDR1 reads SGHVS; CDR2 reads FQNEAQ. The CDR3 sequence is 15 residues long. V was shortened by 7 bases and J by 0 bases, with 15 bases between the two germline ends. The CDR3, as DNA: TGTGCCAGCACCCTTCTTCCAGGGACTAACTATGGCTACACCTTC. Residues: CASTLLPGTNYGYTF.

The chain has TRBV6-5 and TRBJ2-1; D remains unclear. Looked up from germline, CDR1 is MNHEY and CDR2 is SVGAGI. Between the trimmed V and J ends, which lost 7 bases and 2 bases, there was a span of 9 bases. This CDR3 is 13 amino acids long. DNA for the CDR3: TGTGCCAGCACGGGTCTTACCTACAATGAGCAGTTCTTC. This encodes CASTGLTYNEQFF.

DNA of the CDR3: TGCGCCAGCAGCCAAGTGGACAGGGGGCTCGAGCAGTACTTC. Its translation: CASSQVDRGLEQYF. J is TRBJ2-7 and V is TRBV4-1, with TRBD1 matching 11 bases. V lost 1 base to trimming and J lost 6 bases; unmatched junction nucleotides: 2. The CDR3 consists of 14 residues. Germline assignment: CDR1 MGHRA and CDR2 YSYEKL.

The chain has TRBV14 and TRBJ1-5; D may be TRBD1 (6 bases). Germline V gives CDR1 SGHDN, CDR2 FVKESK. Between the trimmed V and J ends, which lost 4 bases and 1 base, there was a span of 29 bases. CDR3 length: 21 residues. DNA of the CDR3: TGTGCCAGCAGCCCCCCCTGCCCACAGGGAGGGAATAGACGCAGCAATCAGCCCCAGCATTTT. This codes for CASSPPCPQGGNRRSNQPQHF.

This clone has just a few counts. This sequence joins TRBV5-1 and TRBJ1-1; no reliable D call. V lost 2 bases to trimming and J lost 1 base, with 12 bases between them. Germline values: CDR1 SGHRS, CDR2 YFSETQ. The CDR3 is 15 amino acids. The CDR3 DNA follows: TGCGCCAGCAGCTTCGACGGACGGAAGAACACTGAAGCTTTCTTT. Translating it yields CASSFDGRKNTEAFF.

V usage is TRBV7-8 and J usage is TRBJ2-3; D is perhaps TRBD1 (5 bases). There are 13 residues in the CDR3. Germline CDR1 is SGHVS and CDR2 is FQNEAQ. Trimming cost V 8 bases and J 4 bases, with 13 bases left between them. The DNA of the CDR3 is TGTGCCAGCGGAGACAGCCCCGCAGATACGCAGTATTTT. Translation: CASGDSPADTQYF.

The rearrangement joins TRBV19 to TRBJ2-1, with 10 bases aligning to TRBD2. The CDR3 has 16 residues. Germline lookup yields CDR1 LNHDA and CDR2 SQIVND (reference sequence). Trimming cost V 8 bases and J 8 bases; bases outside gene matches: 15. Here the CDR3 DNA reads TGTGCCAGTCGATTAGCGGGAGGCTCCCCCTGGGATGAGCAGTTCTTC. Encoded protein: CASRLAGGSPWDEQFF.

The chain recombines TRBV9 with TRBJ2-7; 8 bases map to TRBD1. Germline-derived CDR1 and CDR2 are SGDLS and YYNGEE. The CDR3 totals 14 residues. V shed 3 bases, J shed 4 bases, and the junction held 6 bases outside the gene matches. The CDR3 bases are TGTGCCAGCAGCGAGCCCCGACAGGGGTACGAGCAGTACTTC. It yields the protein CASSEPRQGYEQYF.

This clone is a singleton in its sample. The chain employs TRBV5-4 and TRBJ2-2; 9 bases are shared with TRBD1. The V segment lost 4 bases and the J segment 5 bases; nucleotides outside the gene matches: 0. Germline lookup yields CDR1 SGHNT and CDR2 YYREEE (reference sequence). The CDR3 totals 13 residues. In DNA form, the CDR3 reads TGTGCCAGCAGCGGACAGGGGACCGGGGAGCTGTTTTTT. This gives the protein CASSGQGTGELFF.

The genes are TRBV19 and TRBJ2-3; 8 bases are a match to TRBD1. Germline CDR1 is LNHDA and CDR2 is SQIVND (reference sequence). This CDR3 contains 15 residues. The ends lost 8 bases at V and 3 bases at J; junction bases unmatched: 10. The CDR3 is CASATDRGRTDTQYF. CDR3 nucleotide sequence: TGTGCCAGTGCGACCGACAGGGGTCGGACAGATACGCAGTATTTT.

V gene TRBV9 combines with J gene TRBJ2-1; weak D call: TRBD2 (5 bases). This CDR3 contains 18 residues. The germline V and J ends were trimmed by 3 bases and 0 bases, with 19 bases remaining between them. CDR1 SGDLS and CDR2 YYNGEE come from the germline V gene. The CDR3, as DNA: TGTGCCAGCAGCGACGAAACCCGGCAGCGGACCTCCTACAATGAGCAGTTCTTC. This gives the protein CASSDETRQRTSYNEQFF.

This clone was seen a single time. The chain links TRBV19 to TRBJ2-2; 7 bases are shared with TRBD1. The CDR3 length is 15 residues. The germline CDR1 and CDR2 sequences are LNHDA and SQIVND (reference sequence). V dropped 4 bases and J dropped 2; count of bases not matched to a gene: 4. The CDR3 DNA reads TGTGCCAGTAGTAGTGGGACAGCTAACACCGGGGAGCTGTTTTTT. It is translated as CASSSGTANTGELFF.

This clone was detected once. J is TRBJ2-7 and V is TRBV23-1, with a possible D match to TRBD2 (6 bases). TRBV23-1 is an ORF, with its function uncertain. Deletions cut 0 bases from V and 5 bases from J, with 11 bases between. This CDR3 comprises 14 residues. DNA for the CDR3: TGCGCCAGCAGTCAATCGCCCGGGAGCGACGAGCAGTACTTC. It encodes CASSQSPGSDEQYF.

This chain joins TRBV19 and TRBJ2-5, with D perhaps TRBD1 or TRBD2 (6 bases each). The CDR3 extends over 14 amino acids. Germline CDR1 reads LNHDA; CDR2 reads SQIVND (reference sequence). Trimming left V 9 bases short and J 4 bases short, with 18 bases between. The CDR3 is CASKGGRGLETQYF. Written as DNA, the CDR3 is TGTGCCAGCAAAGGGGGGAGAGGGCTAGAGACCCAGTACTTC.

Here the CDR3 reads CASSQVVRQYNEQFF. CDR3 nucleotide sequence: TGCGCCAGCAGCCAAGTAGTACGGCAGTACAATGAGCAGTTCTTC. The V and J genes are TRBV4-3 and TRBJ2-1, with D unresolved. Germline assignment: CDR1 LGHNA and CDR2 YSLEER. CDR3 length: 15 amino acids. Trimming shortened V by 1 base and J by 4 bases, and 11 bases separated the two germline ends.